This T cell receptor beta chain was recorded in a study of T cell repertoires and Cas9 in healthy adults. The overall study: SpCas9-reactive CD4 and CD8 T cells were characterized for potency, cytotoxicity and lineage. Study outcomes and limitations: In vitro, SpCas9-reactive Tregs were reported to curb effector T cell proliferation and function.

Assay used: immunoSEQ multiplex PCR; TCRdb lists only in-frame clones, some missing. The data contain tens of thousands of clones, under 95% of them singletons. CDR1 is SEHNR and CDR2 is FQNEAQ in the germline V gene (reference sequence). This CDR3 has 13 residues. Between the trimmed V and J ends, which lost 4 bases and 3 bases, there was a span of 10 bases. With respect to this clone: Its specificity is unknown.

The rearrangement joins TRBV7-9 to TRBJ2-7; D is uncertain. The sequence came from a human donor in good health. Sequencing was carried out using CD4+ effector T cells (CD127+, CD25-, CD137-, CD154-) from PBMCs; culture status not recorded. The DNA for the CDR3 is TGTGCCAGCAGCTCCCTACGAAACTACGAGCAGTACTTC. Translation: CASSSLRNYEQYF. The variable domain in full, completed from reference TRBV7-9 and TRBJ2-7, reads DTGVSQNPRHKITKRGQNVTFRCDPISEHNRLYWYRQTLGQGPEFLTYFQNEAQLEKSRLLSDRFSAERPKGSFSTLEIQRTEQGDSAMYLCASSSLRNYEQYFGPGTRLTVT.